The 4 T cell receptor beta chains in this list originate from one sample, sequenced in a study of T cell responses to AZD1222 COVID-19 vaccine. Measured with immunoSEQ multiplex PCR; TCRdb has only the in-frame clones, and not every one. This table holds some 100,000 clones, approximately 92% found once. The input for sequencing was peripheral blood, taken 28 days after the second AZD1222 dose. The receptors derive from an adult who received the AZD1222 COVID-19 vaccine.

This rearrangement joins TRBV2 to TRBJ2-1; 11 bases fit TRBD1. Germline V gene data show CDR1 as SNHLY and CDR2 as FYNNEI. The CDR3 runs 17 residues. V trimming: 2 bases; J trimming: 6 bases; junction bases outside the gene matches: 9. The CDR3 is CASSERARTGGPNEQFF. Written as DNA, the CDR3 is TGTGCCAGCAGTGAAAGAGCCCGGACAGGGGGCCCCAATGAGCAGTTCTTC.

This clone is classed as medium-sized. V and J are TRBV27 and TRBJ2-1; weak D call: TRBD2 (6 bases). V lost 4 bases and J 0 bases, leaving 13 bases between the germline ends. The CDR3 runs 16 residues. From germline, CDR1 is MNHEY and CDR2 SMNVEV (reference sequence). Here the CDR3 reads CASSSNPGSSYNEQFF. The CDR3 region has the DNA TGTGCCAGCAGTTCTAATCCCGGGAGCTCCTACAATGAGCAGTTCTTC.

The V gene is TRBV18, the J gene TRBJ1-2; D ambiguous. V lost 3 bases and J lost 1, with 6 bases in between. This CDR3 has 13 amino acids. Germline CDR1 KGHSH, CDR2 LQKENI. CDR3 sequence (DNA): TGTGCCAGCTCACCGGACTTTAACTATGGCTACACCTTC. This translates into CASSPDFNYGYTF.

This clone was seen once. CDR3 region: CASSKGGDRASGELFF. The CDR3 bases are TGTGCCAGCAGTAAGGGTGGGGACAGGGCGTCCGGGGAGCTGTTTTTT. The chain employs TRBV9 and TRBJ2-2, with TRBD1 matching over 9 bases. Looked up from germline, CDR1 is SGDLS and CDR2 is YYNGEE. J lost 6 bases, V lost 5 bases, and 11 bases had no gene match. The CDR3 totals 16 residues.